Listed here is a single T cell receptor (beta chain). This clone's antigen is unknown. It has no much larger one-base neighbor in the sample; base qualities were not kept. The time point tag for this specimen amounts to: week 35, safety follow-up. A 20-mer mutant IDH1 peptide at 300 micrograms in Montanide made up each vaccine dose, which was injected subcutaneously together with topical imiquimod. Patients were given eight vaccinations, in weeks 1, 3, 5, 7, 11, 15, 19 and 23, which matched visits V03 through V10. Donors had newly diagnosed WHO grade 3 or 4 IDH1-mutant astrocytomas with loss of nuclear ATRX. The samples were drawn from NOA16, a multicentre, single-arm, open-label phase I trial in Germany that tested a mutant IDH1 peptide vaccine in humans for the first time. The DNeasy Blood and Tissue Kit was used to extract genomic DNA from EDTA blood for TCRB sequencing. This sample is drawn from a study of a mutant IDH1 vaccine in newly diagnosed glioma (dated by TCRdb to about 2021). Broadly, across the study: Vaccination started 4-6 weeks after radiotherapy alone, or was given together with temozolomide cycles in the groups whose treatment included chemotherapy. Of the 25 to 40 treated patients, approximately 62% were male and around 40% were female, and the mean age was roughly 40 years. Before enrollment, most patients had been given radiochemotherapy with temozolomide as standard therapy, while the rest had received either radiotherapy alone or temozolomide alone. The week-35 safety follow-up took place at visit V12, and the week-47 end of study took place at visit V13. Peripheral blood samples were drawn at six visits, namely V03 (baseline), V05, V07, V10, V12 and V13. Longitudinal TCRB deep sequencing was done for 25 to 30 treated patients, wherever samples were available for exploratory analyses.

The method was the immunoSEQ multiplex PCR assay. Rearranged TCR beta chain sequences were amplified with the hsTCRB Kit following the manufacturer's protocol. An Illumina MiSeq was used to sequence the TCRB libraries. In the paper's pipeline: Demultiplexing, trimming and gene mapping were performed with the kit vendor's proprietary platform. The table comes from immuneACCESS by way of TCRdb, which keeps in-frame sequences with V and J called. Part of the clones is missing from these tables; in studies checked, under half for an unresolved V gene and the rest for unknown reasons. That table furnishes V, J and clone size, whereas the DNA furnished D and trimming. In all, the sample holds around 54,000 clones, and approximately 87% of those were seen once. Over 1.5% of the sample is held by the ten biggest clonotypes. V gives up 7 bases and J gives up 4 bases, and the segment between their germline ends measures 16 bases. Spanning cysteine to phenylalanine, the CDR3 consists of 15 amino acids. The entry retains the CDR3 DNA only, 45 bases that are in frame from base 1. CDR1 and CDR2, looked up from the germline V gene, are SGHTA and FQGTGA.

Findings and caveats that apply to the study as a whole: Pseudoprogression seemed to be unrelated to changes in the top peripheral T cell clonotypes found by TCRB sequencing. PBMC samples for TCRB deep sequencing were selected based on availability. According to the authors, sample limitations meant that analyses of patient blood samples could not be reproduced. Immune responses induced by the vaccine were seen in approximately 93% of patients across multiple MHC alleles.

The chain is encoded by TRBV7-3 joined to TRBJ2-2; too little of a D gene remains to name it. Material: PBMCs, obtained from a glioma patient whose treatment included an IDH1 peptide vaccine. The sequence came from a man in his forties with glioma. The CDR3 in this case is CASNPGPRGTGELFF. Read as DNA, the sequence is TGTGCCAGCAACCCCGGGCCCCGTGGCACCGGGGAGCTGTTTTTT.